This TCR beta chain appears in the sequencing data of a study of T cells in Graves' hyperthyroidism and ophthalmopathy. Study-level information: Peripheral blood was taken when the disease was first diagnosed, before any treatment began. Study conclusions and caveats: Researchers found most expanded thyroid clonotypes above 0.001 in blood as well.

This sample holds PBMCs from around 9.9 ml fresh peripheral blood. Using RNA transcripts as the source, TCR beta CDR3 regions were amplified. During a first-round RT-PCR of the TCR CDR3, the HTBI primer set was used. MiXCR was run by TCRdb on the multiplex PCR reads, yielding one entry per CDR3 protein. The sample gives approximately 640,000 distinct CDR3 sequences, roughly 17% of which show up once; 3.8% is in the top ten. This clonotype was seen only a few times. Antigen unknown. The specimen sequenced was blood. The sequence was collected from a woman in her thirties with Graves' hyperthyroidism.

The DNA for the CDR3 is TGTGCCAGCAGTTTACGAGCCTCTGGCCCCTCTGGGGCCAACGTCCTGACTTTC. This encodes CASSLRASGPSGANVLTF. The V call is TRBV12-3 or TRBV12-4, the J call TRBJ2-6; D gene unclear. The CDR3 consists of 18 residues. V shed 2 bases and J shed 0 bases, with 14 bases lying between them.